Following are 27 T cell receptor beta chains from one sample sequenced in a study of blood T cell repertoires in COVID-19. Method: immunoSEQ multiplex PCR; TCRdb's copy keeps in-frame clones and lacks some. The sample yields about 230,000 clones, about nine tenths seen once. The specimen was PBMCs or T cells enriched from blood (not recorded which). The receptors originated from a woman between 40 and 55 years old with acute COVID-19.

This chain uses TRBV7-2 with TRBJ2-7; 7 nucleotides line up with TRBD1. Germline-derived CDR1 and CDR2 are SGHTA and FQGNSA. The CDR3 is made up of 15 amino acids. The ends lost 3 bases at V and 1 base at J; junction bases unmatched: 6. The CDR3 nucleotides are TGTGCCAGCAGCTTGACGGCAGGGGGATCCTACGAGCAGTACTTC. It yields the protein CASSLTAGGSYEQYF. The whole variable domain, remainder taken from reference TRBV7-2 and TRBJ2-7, is GAGVSQSPSNKVTEKGKDVELRCDPISGHTALYWYRQSLGQGLEFLIYFQGNSAPDKSGLPSDRFSAERTGGSVSTLTIQRTQQEDSAVYLCASSLTAGGSYEQYFGPGTRLTVT.

This chain joins TRBV6-5 and TRBJ2-1, with 7 bases matching TRBD2. CDR1 and CDR2 from the germline V gene are MNHEY and SVGAGI. This CDR3 has 12 residues. Trimming at V came to 5 bases and at J to 9 bases, leaving 4 bases not matched to a gene. The CDR3 loop is CASSLQRGEQFF. The CDR3 DNA sequence: TGTGCCAGCAGTCTACAGCGGGGTGAGCAGTTCTTC.

The chain links TRBV29-1 to TRBJ1-2; D call uncertain. The V end lost 1 base, the J end lost 7 bases, and 19 bases lay between the germline ends. The germline CDR1 and CDR2 sequences are SQVTM and ANQGSEA. CDR3 size: 15 residues. This CDR3 is CSVEVPRVIAPGYTF. CDR3 nucleotide sequence: TGCAGCGTTGAAGTTCCCCGGGTGATTGCCCCTGGCTACACCTTC. Using reference TRBV29-1 and TRBJ1-2 for the parts outside the CDR3, the full variable domain is SAVISQKPSRDICQRGTSLTIQCQVDSQVTMMFWYRQQPGQSLTLIATANQGSEATYESGFVIDKFPISRPNLTFSTLTVSNMSPEDSSIYLCSVEVPRVIAPGYTFGSGTRLTVV.

The V call is TRBV27, the J call TRBJ2-7, with D hard to call. This CDR3 is built from 13 residues. Germline CDR1 MNHEY, CDR2 SMNVEV (reference sequence). V shed 5 bases and J shed 6 bases, with 14 bases lying between them. CDR3 loop: CASSPFGDSEQYV. The DNA for the CDR3 is TGTGCCAGCAGTCCCTTTGGAGATAGCGAGCAGTACGTC.

The chain is built from TRBV11-2 and TRBJ2-2; TRBD2 might be the D (6 bases). Germline V gene sequence: CDR1 SGHAT, CDR2 FQNNGV. The CDR3 spans 14 residues. Between the trimmed V and J ends, which lost 8 bases and 8 bases, there was a span of 18 bases. Here the CDR3 DNA reads TGTGCCAGCGGACCGGGCGGGAACTCTGGGGAGCTGTTTTTT. Protein sequence: CASGPGGNSGELFF.

The chain combines TRBV19 with TRBJ1-5, with TRBD1 identical over 8 bases. J was trimmed by 2 bases and V by 7 bases; bases with no gene match: 4. The CDR3 is 14 residues long. Germline CDR1 is LNHDA and CDR2 is SQIVND (reference sequence). The CDR3 DNA reads TGTGCCAGTACGGACAGGGATCGCAATCAGCCCCAGCATTTT. It codes for CASTDRDRNQPQHF.

The V call is TRBV5-6, the J call TRBJ2-3, with a weak D call TRBD1 (6 bases). V lost 4 bases and J 4 bases, leaving 16 bases between the germline ends. CDR1 and CDR2 from the germline V gene are SGHDT and YYEEEE. The CDR3 contains 15 residues. The CDR3 spells CASSRDNPVADTQYF. As DNA, the CDR3 is TGTGCCAGCAGCCGGGACAATCCGGTTGCAGATACGCAGTATTTT.

The chain carries TRBV7-9 and TRBJ1-2; D gene unclear. CDR1 is SEHNR and CDR2 is FQNEAQ in the germline V gene (reference sequence). The CDR3 has 12 residues. The V end was cut by 1 base, the J end by 8 bases, with 8 bases between. In nucleotides, the CDR3 is TGTGCCAGCAGCTTAGGTAGCCAGGGCTACACCTTC. Residues: CASSLGSQGYTF.

This chain links TRBV5-4 with TRBJ1-1; tentatively, D is TRBD1 (6 bases). The CDR3 sequence is 15 residues long. Between the trimmed V and J ends, which lost 4 bases and 3 bases, there was a span of 16 bases. Germline V gene data show CDR1 as SGHNT and CDR2 as YYREEE (reference sequence). Here the CDR3 reads CASSNRIQGYTEAFF. The CDR3 DNA reads TGTGCCAGCAGCAACCGGATTCAGGGGTACACTGAAGCTTTCTTT.

The CDR3 region is CASSQALVATRFF. CDR3 in DNA: TGCGCCAGCAGCCAAGCCCTGGTCGCAACCAGGTTCTTC. This sequence joins TRBV4-1 and TRBJ2-1, with D uncertain. Germline lookup yields CDR1 MGHRA and CDR2 YSYEKL. The V end lost 1 base, the J end lost 15 bases, and 16 bases lay between the germline ends. There are 13 residues in the CDR3.

The chain joins TRBV27 to TRBJ1-4; D remains ambiguous. Deletions cut 0 bases from V and 3 bases from J, with 11 bases between. CDR3 length: 16 residues. Germline loops: CDR1 MNHEY, CDR2 SMNVEV (reference sequence). CDR3: CASSLSGRRSNEKLFF. In nucleotides, the CDR3 is TGTGCCAGCAGTTTATCGGGGAGACGGTCTAATGAAAAACTGTTTTTT.

This chain links TRBV5-1 with TRBJ1-1; D is perhaps TRBD1 (5 bases). Germline loops: CDR1 SGHRS, CDR2 YFSETQ. Trimming cost V 4 bases and J 4 bases, with 20 bases left between them. This CDR3 comprises 16 residues. CDR3 nucleotide sequence: TGCGCCAGCAGCCGAGCGTTACAGGAGCGGGGCACTGAAGCTTTCTTT. This encodes CASSRALQERGTEAFF. The whole variable domain, filled in from reference TRBV5-1 and TRBJ1-1, reads KAGVTQTPRYLIKTRGQQVTLSCSPISGHRSVSWYQQTPGQGLQFLFEYFSETQRNKGNFPGRFSGRQFSNSRSEMNVSTLELGDSALYLCASSRALQERGTEAFFGQGTRLTVV.

The chain carries TRBV24-1 and TRBJ1-2, with 9 nucleotides matching TRBD1. The CDR3 is made up of 15 amino acids. The germline V gene encodes CDR1 KGHDR and CDR2 SFDVKD. The junction had 8 bases not matched to a gene; V was cut back by 2 bases and J by 8 bases. CDR3 coding DNA: TGTGCCACCAGTGATTCGGGACAGGGTTCTCGGGGCTACACCTTC. Its protein is CATSDSGQGSRGYTF.

CDR3 coding DNA: TGTGCCAGCTTAAAACTAGAGCCAGAGGAAATGGGCTTTTACGAGCAGTACGTC. As protein: CASLKLEPEEMGFYEQYV. This rearrangement joins TRBV18 to TRBJ2-7; D perhaps matches TRBD2 (5 bases). Per germline, CDR1 KGHSH and CDR2 LQKENI. The CDR3 has 18 amino acids. V shed 7 bases and J shed 4 bases, with 29 bases lying between them.

The rearrangement uses TRBV20-1 and TRBJ1-1, with D unclear. V lost 1 base, J lost 9 bases, and 9 bases lay in between. The CDR3 totals 11 residues. The germline V gene has CDR1 DFQATT and CDR2 SNEGSKA (reference sequence). The DNA for the CDR3 is TGCAGTGCTAGAGCCGACACCCAAGCTTTCTTT. This translates into CSARADTQAFF.

This chain links TRBV2 with TRBJ1-6, with D possibly TRBD1 on 5 matching bases. V was clipped by 6 bases and J by 7 bases, with 10 bases between them. CDR1 is SNHLY and CDR2 is FYNNEI in the germline V gene. The CDR3 loop spans 13 amino acids. CDR3: CASRSGHNSPLHF. The CDR3, as DNA: TGTGCCAGCAGATCAGGGCACAATTCACCCCTCCACTTT.

The V call is TRBV6-5, the J call TRBJ1-5; maybe TRBD1 (6 bases). This CDR3 has 13 residues. The germline V and J ends were trimmed by 7 bases and 3 bases, with 10 bases remaining between them. The germline gives CDR1 MNHEY, CDR2 SVGAGI. The CDR3 DNA sequence: TGTGCCAGCAAGGGGGGGGTCAATCAGCCCCAGCATTTT. Amino acid sequence: CASKGGVNQPQHF.

The V gene is TRBV6-2 or TRBV6-3, the J gene TRBJ2-3; D is possibly TRBD2 (6 bases). CDR3 length: 12 amino acids. Trimming took off 5 bases at V and 4 bases at J, with 7 bases between the two ends. CDR1 and CDR2 from the germline V gene are MNHEY and SVGEGT. This CDR3 is CASSRLADTQYF. The CDR3 DNA reads as TGTGCCAGCAGTCGACTAGCAGATACGCAGTATTTT.

The V gene is TRBV30, the J gene TRBJ1-5; TRBD1 is a possible D gene (6 bases). This CDR3 is 14 amino acids long. Germline V gene lookup returns CDR1 GTSNPN and CDR2 SVGIG (reference sequence). Trimming pared 3 bases from V and 1 base from J, leaving 10 bases between. The CDR3 here is CAWRYQGSNQPQHF. In DNA, the CDR3 is TGTGCCTGGAGATATCAGGGGAGCAATCAGCCCCAGCATTTT.

This clone appeared once. The chain combines TRBV11-3 with TRBJ2-1, with TRBD2 as a possible D gene (6 bases). Per germline, CDR1 SGHNT and CDR2 YENEEA. There are 15 residues in the CDR3. V gave up 3 bases and J gave up 6 bases, with 15 bases separating them. The DNA of the CDR3 is TGTGCCAGCAGCTTTCGGGGAGGCCAAGTCAATGAGCAGTTCTTC. It yields the protein CASSFRGGQVNEQFF.

This clone was picked up one time. This chain joins TRBV4-2 and TRBJ2-2; perhaps TRBD2 as D (5 bases). The length of the CDR3 is 14 residues. Per the germline V gene, CDR1 is LGHNA and CDR2 is YNFKEQ. V lost 3 bases, J lost 5 bases, and 10 bases lay in between. The CDR3 loop is CASSQPTSTGELFF. The CDR3 DNA reads as TGTGCCAGCAGCCAGCCAACTAGTACCGGGGAGCTGTTTTTT.

The V gene is TRBV3-1 (or the pseudogene TRBV3-2), the J gene TRBJ2-1; 8 positions agree with TRBD2. Germline loops: CDR1 LGHDT, CDR2 YNNKEL (reference sequence). The trim removed 6 bases at V and 4 bases at J, leaving 8 bases unmatched. This CDR3 has 15 residues. The CDR3 DNA reads TGTGCCAGCAGGTCGCGTAGCGGGGCTTACAATGAGCAGTTCTTC. It codes for CASRSRSGAYNEQFF.

This clone was detected once. The chain is built from TRBV19 and TRBJ1-6; 7 positions agree with TRBD1. The V gene's germline CDR1 is LNHDA and CDR2 SQIVND (reference sequence). V dropped 3 bases and J dropped 8; count of bases not matched to a gene: 7. The CDR3 spans 15 residues. CDR3 nucleotides: TGTGCCAGTAGTATCTTCACAGGGGAGGATTCACCCCTCCACTTT. Translated: CASSIFTGEDSPLHF.

J is TRBJ2-1 and V is TRBV5-1, with 8 bases fitting TRBD1. The CDR3 runs to 16 residues. Germline V gene lookup returns CDR1 SGHRS and CDR2 YFSETQ. The J segment lost 8 bases and the V segment lost 4 bases, leaving 14 bases of the junction unmatched. In nucleotides, the CDR3 is TGCGCCAGCAGCCTCGTAAAGCAGGGGGCCATCTATGAGCAGTTCTTC. This sequence encodes CASSLVKQGAIYEQFF.

The J gene is TRBJ1-1, the V gene TRBV12-3 or TRBV12-4, with D unresolved. The V end lost 5 bases, the J end lost 10 bases, and 17 bases lay between the germline ends. CDR3 size: 13 residues. The CDR3 is CASSLALLAVAFF. DNA of the CDR3: TGTGCCAGCAGTCTGGCCCTGTTGGCCGTAGCTTTCTTT.

This clone has a handful of counts. The chain combines TRBV18 with TRBJ2-2; 12 bases align to TRBD2. This CDR3 comprises 19 residues. Germline-derived CDR1 and CDR2 are KGHSH and LQKENI. V lost 2 bases, J lost 1 base, and 8 bases stayed unmatched. The DNA of the CDR3 is TGTGCCAGCTCACCAACTCGACTAGCGGGGGATCGGAACACCGGGGAGCTGTTTTTT. Translation gives CASSPTRLAGDRNTGELFF.

In this sample, this clone turned up a few times. The gene calls are TRBV11-2 and TRBJ2-1, with 8 nucleotides matching TRBD1. The germline V gene encodes CDR1 SGHAT and CDR2 FQNNGV. Losses at the gene ends were 7 bases for V and 12 bases for J; bases not matched to a gene: 5. The CDR3 spans 11 residues. This CDR3 is CASNSGTGQFF. The CDR3 coding sequence is TGTGCCAGCAACTCCGGGACAGGGCAGTTCTTC. Variable domain in full (rest from reference TRBV11-2 and TRBJ2-1): EAGVAQSPRYKIIEKRQSVAFWCNPISGHATLYWYQQILGQGPKLLIQFQNNGVVDDSQLPKDRFSAERLKGVDSTLKIQPAKLEDSAVYLCASNSGTGQFFGPGTRLTVL.